These 27 T cell receptor beta chains originate from one sample sequenced in a study of T cells in Graves' hyperthyroidism and ophthalmopathy. It was RNA transcripts that yielded the amplified TCR beta CDR3 regions. An initial round of RT-PCR targeting the TCR CDR3 relied on the HTBI primer set. TCRdb redid the calling of the multiplex PCR reads with MiXCR, one entry per CDR3 protein. The table lists around 300,000 distinct CDR3 sequences, roughly 19% of them singletons. Sequencing was performed on blood. The receptors shown here come from a man in his fifties with Graves' ophthalmopathy.

This clonotype was counted at least ten times. The rearrangement links TRBV6-1 to TRBJ2-2; D is uncertain. This CDR3 region has 13 residues. V lost 3 bases to trimming and J lost 1 base, with 3 bases between them. Looked up from germline, CDR1 is MNHNS and CDR2 is SASEGT. The CDR3 sequence is CASSEWNTGELFF. As DNA, the CDR3 is TGTGCCAGCAGTGAGTGGAACACCGGGGAGCTGTTTTTT.

This clonotype was counted only a few times. V usage is TRBV20-1 and J usage is TRBJ2-3; 14 bases line up with TRBD2. This CDR3 comprises 19 residues. Germline CDR1 DFQATT, CDR2 SNEGSKA (reference sequence). V trimming: 1 base; J trimming: 4 bases; junction bases outside the gene matches: 13. The CDR3 loop reads CSARAPLGTSGRGSDTQYF. CDR3 in DNA: TGCAGTGCTAGAGCACCCTTAGGGACTAGCGGGAGAGGGTCAGATACGCAGTATTTT.

This clonotype turned up a few times. A junction end diverges from the germline sequence, so it may reflect a read error. This chain uses TRBV5-1 with TRBJ1-3; no definite D call. CDR1 SGHRS and CDR2 YFSETQ come from the germline V gene. The CDR3 has 14 residues. CDR3 coding DNA: TGTGCCAGCAGCCCCCAGCGGCCTGGAAACACCATATATTTT. Translated: CASSPQRPGNTIYF.

The chain uses TRBV14 and TRBJ2-5; the D gene is possibly TRBD2 (6 bases). Trimming removed 0 bases from V and 3 bases from J, with 8 bases in between. From germline, CDR1 is SGHDN and CDR2 FVKESK. This CDR3 contains 14 residues. In nucleotides, the CDR3 is TGTGCCAGCAGCCAAGATTGGGGGGAAGAGACCCAGTACTTC. Translation gives CASSQDWGEETQYF.

This clonotype came up a few times. The chain joins TRBV6-1 to TRBJ1-3; TRBD1 aligns across 7 bases. Germline trimming cut 5 bases from V and 2 bases from J; bases unmatched to any gene: 9. CDR3 length: 16 residues. Germline values: CDR1 MNHNS, CDR2 SASEGT. As DNA, the CDR3 is TGTGCCAGCAGTTACGGAAACAGGGGTACTGGAAACACCATATATTTT. This codes for CASSYGNRGTGNTIYF.

The CDR3 loop is CASSPRGYPYEQYF. The CDR3 coding sequence is TGTGCCAGCAGTCCCCGGGGGTACCCCTACGAGCAGTACTTC. The V and J genes are TRBV27 and TRBJ2-7; maybe TRBD2 (6 bases). The germline V gene encodes CDR1 MNHEY and CDR2 SMNVEV (reference sequence). CDR3 length: 14 residues. V was clipped by 5 bases and J by 2 bases, with 13 bases between them.

This clonotype was counted many times. The V gene is TRBV3-1, the J gene TRBJ1-2; D not resolved. The germline V gene encodes CDR1 LGHDT and CDR2 YNNKEL (reference sequence). CDR3 length: 13 residues. Between the trimmed V and J ends, which lost 4 bases and 8 bases, there was a span of 14 bases. The CDR3 spells CASSPGPTYGYTF. Here the CDR3 DNA reads TGTGCCAGCAGCCCCGGGCCAACCTACGGCTACACCTTC.

This clonotype was seen repeatedly, ten times or more. The CDR3 protein is CASSIDRPNYGYTF. CDR3 DNA: TGTGCCAGTAGTATCGACAGGCCTAACTATGGCTACACCTTC. This chain joins TRBV19 and TRBJ1-2, with D tentatively TRBD1 (6 bases). The CDR3 runs 14 residues. The germline V and J ends were trimmed by 3 bases and 0 bases, with 8 bases remaining between them. Per the germline V gene, CDR1 is LNHDA and CDR2 is SQIVND (reference sequence).

Many counts were recorded for this clonotype. The CDR3 bases are TGCAGTGCTAGAGAGAGGTGGCTAGCGGGAGGGAAGCTCGAGACCCAGTACTTC. Its protein product is CSARERWLAGGKLETQYF. This chain links TRBV20-1 with TRBJ2-5; the match to TRBD2 covers 12 bases. CDR1 is DFQATT and CDR2 is SNEGSKA in the germline V gene (reference sequence). The CDR3 is 18 residues long. The V segment lost 0 bases and the J segment 5 bases; nucleotides outside the gene matches: 13.

The chain recombines TRBV3-1 with TRBJ1-4, with unresolved D. CDR1 is LGHDT and CDR2 is YNNKEL in the germline V gene (reference sequence). Trimming took off 1 base at V and 13 bases at J, with 13 bases between the two ends. CDR3 length equals 13 residues. The CDR3 region has the DNA TGTGCCAGCAGCCAAGCTGGCAGTATGGGACTGTTTTTT. It encodes CASSQAGSMGLFF.

This clonotype was picked up many times. The CDR3 DNA follows: TGTGCCAGCAGCTCCCCAGACAGGATGGACACTGAAGCTTTCTTT. This translates into CASSSPDRMDTEAFF. The rearrangement uses TRBV7-9 and TRBJ1-1; tentative D call: TRBD1 (6 bases). Germline CDR1 SEHNR, CDR2 FQNEAQ (reference sequence). The CDR3 has 15 amino acids. V lost 4 bases and J lost 3, with 15 bases in between.

This clonotype was counted ten times or more. The V and J genes are TRBV15 and TRBJ2-7; 9 nucleotides match TRBD1. The CDR3 is 16 amino acids. Trimming at V came to 3 bases and at J to 1 base, leaving 7 bases not matched to a gene. Per the germline V gene, CDR1 is LNHNV and CDR2 is YYDKDF (reference sequence). The CDR3 loop is CATSRGRDRVSYEQYF. Here the CDR3 DNA reads TGTGCCACCAGCAGGGGCCGGGACAGGGTATCCTACGAGCAGTACTTC.

V usage is TRBV19 and J usage is TRBJ2-3; TRBD2 aligns across 10 bases. The CDR3 runs to 15 residues. J was trimmed by 7 bases and V by 7 bases; bases with no gene match: 11. Germline V lookup: CDR1 LNHDA, CDR2 SQIVND (reference sequence). This CDR3 reads CASTLAGTSEHTQYF. The DNA for the CDR3 is TGTGCCAGTACCCTGGCTGGGACTAGCGAACATACGCAGTATTTT.

This clonotype was seen many times. The V gene is TRBV12-3 or TRBV12-4, the J gene TRBJ2-5; 9 bases agree with TRBD2. This CDR3 has 14 residues. V was clipped by 6 bases and J by 5 bases; unmatched bases: 7. CDR3 bases: TGTGCCAGCAGGGCTAGCGGGAACGGGGAGACCCAGTACTTC. Its protein product is CASRASGNGETQYF.

As for this clonotype: A junction boundary mismatches the germline segment, possibly from a read error. The gene calls are TRBV3-1 and TRBJ1-1, with a weak D call TRBD1 (5 bases). Germline loops: CDR1 LGHDT, CDR2 YNNKEL (reference sequence). The CDR3 consists of 15 residues. The CDR3 spells CASNQGKGPNTEAFF. CDR3 in DNA: TGTGCCAGCAACCAAGGGAAGGGGCCGAACACTGAAGCTTTCTTT.

The chain uses TRBV20-1 and TRBJ2-7, with D uncertain. The CDR3 runs to 13 residues. Trimming removed 1 base from V and 2 bases from J, with 9 bases in between. Germline CDR1 is DFQATT and CDR2 is SNEGSKA (reference sequence). The CDR3 sequence: CSARARAPYEQYF. As DNA, the CDR3 is TGCAGTGCTAGAGCCCGGGCCCCCTACGAGCAGTACTTC.

The chain is built from TRBV19 and TRBJ2-3, with D perhaps being TRBD1 or TRBD2 (5 bases each). Germline V gives CDR1 LNHDA, CDR2 SQIVND (reference sequence). The CDR3 runs 14 residues. Trimming took 7 bases from V and 6 from J, leaving 17 bases between them. CDR3 residues: CASTLGTAADTQYF. CDR3 coding DNA: TGTGCCAGTACCCTGGGGACGGCTGCGGATACGCAGTATTTT.

The chain links TRBV6-2 or TRBV6-3 to TRBJ2-7, with TRBD1 as a possible D gene (6 bases). Deletions cut 5 bases from V and 3 bases from J, with 17 bases between. This CDR3 contains 15 residues. CDR1 and CDR2 from the germline V gene are MNHEY and SVGEGT. The CDR3 DNA follows: TGTGCCAGCAGTCCCCTAGAGATGGACAGCTACGAGCAGTACTTC. Translated, it gives CASSPLEMDSYEQYF.

This chain uses TRBV6-9 with TRBJ2-1; 10 nucleotides match TRBD1. Germline-derived CDR1 and CDR2 are MNHGY and SVAAGI. Unmatched junction bases numbered 6, after V lost 4 bases and J lost 9 bases. The CDR3 totals 14 residues. CDR3 bases: TGTGCCAGCAGTTCCCGGGACAGGGGAGTTGAGCAGTTCTTC. Its translation: CASSSRDRGVEQFF.

This chain joins TRBV6-1 and TRBJ1-4, with D hard to call. The V end lost 6 bases, the J end lost 0 bases, and 11 bases lay between the germline ends. The CDR3 covers 15 residues. Germline lookup yields CDR1 MNHNS and CDR2 SASEGT. The CDR3 region has the DNA TGTGCCAGCAGATCCGGACGGTCAACTAATGAAAAACTGTTTTTT. Protein sequence: CASRSGRSTNEKLFF.

This clonotype appeared many times. V usage is TRBV19 and J usage is TRBJ2-5, with D possibly matching TRBD1 (7 bases). Trimming left V 3 bases short and J 4 bases short, with 12 bases between. Germline CDR1 LNHDA, CDR2 SQIVND (reference sequence). The CDR3 consists of 14 residues. The CDR3 sequence: CASSIYRGGETQYF. In DNA form, the CDR3 reads TGTGCCAGTAGTATTTACAGGGGAGGAGAGACCCAGTACTTC.

This clonotype was observed at least ten times. V usage is TRBV11-3 and J usage is TRBJ2-3; TRBD2 aligns across 7 bases. This CDR3 is built from 15 residues. The germline V gene has CDR1 SGHNT and CDR2 YENEEA. Trimming took 1 base from V and 2 from J; bases not matched to a gene: 3. The CDR3 DNA sequence: TGTGCCAGCAGCTTAGGCGGGAGATACACAGATACGCAGTATTTT. Protein: CASSLGGRYTDTQYF.

This clonotype was counted many times. This rearrangement joins TRBV6-1 to TRBJ1-1; 10 nucleotides agree with TRBD1. This CDR3 is built from 14 residues. Germline V gene data show CDR1 as MNHNS and CDR2 as SASEGT. V was pared by 2 bases and J by 4 bases, with 1 base of the junction left unmatched. The CDR3 DNA reads as TGTGCCAGCAGTGAAAGGGACAGGGGCACTGAAGCTTTCTTT. Translated: CASSERDRGTEAFF.

The rearrangement uses TRBV7-9 and TRBJ2-3; D tentatively reads TRBD1 or TRBD2 (5 bases each). CDR1 and CDR2 from the germline V gene are SEHNR and FQNEAQ (reference sequence). The CDR3 has 14 amino acids. V lost 4 bases to trimming and J lost 4 bases, with 12 bases between them. CDR3 residues: CASSSDVGADTQYF. CDR3 DNA sequence: TGTGCCAGCAGCTCGGACGTGGGGGCAGATACGCAGTATTTT.

The gene calls are TRBV28 and TRBJ1-2; 11 bases are shared with TRBD1. The J segment lost 6 bases and the V segment lost 4 bases, leaving 7 bases of the junction unmatched. This CDR3 comprises 15 residues. Per the germline V gene, CDR1 is MDHEN and CDR2 is SYDVKM. The CDR3 coding sequence is TGTGCCAGCAGTTCTCCCGGGACAGGGGGTAATGGCTACACCTTC. As protein: CASSSPGTGGNGYTF.

This clonotype turned up a few times. The chain employs TRBV10-3 and TRBJ2-3, with D possibly being TRBD2 (6 bases). The CDR3 totals 14 residues. Germline V gene data show CDR1 as ENHRY and CDR2 as SYGVKD. The V gene lost 0 bases and the J gene lost 9 bases, with 13 bases spanning the gap. The DNA of the CDR3 is TGTGCCATCAGTGAGTCGGGGCGGGAAACGACGCAGTATTTT. Its protein is CAISESGRETTQYF.

The genes are TRBV24-1 and TRBJ2-1, with 7 bases aligning to TRBD1. Germline V lookup: CDR1 KGHDR, CDR2 SFDVKD. The CDR3 totals 13 residues. Trimming at V came to 2 bases and at J to 8 bases, leaving 2 bases not matched to a gene. CDR3: CATSDWDSHEQFF. DNA of the CDR3: TGTGCCACCAGTGATTGGGACAGCCATGAGCAGTTCTTC.